Below, 23 T cell receptor beta chains from the same sample are listed, as sequenced in a study of CD8+CD57+ T cells in acquired aplastic anemia. The template used for profiling TCR beta VDJ and CDR3 was genomic DNA. TCRdb ran MiXCR on the reads and lists one entry per CDR3 protein. The table lists 400,000 to 500,000 distinct CDR3 sequences, just under 70% of them singletons. The source material was sorted CD4+, CD8+, or CD8+CD57+ T cells (not recorded which) from PBMCs. The receptors come from a human donor in good health, serving as a control.

Concerning this clonotype itself: This could be a read error, since a much larger clone is one nucleotide away. The chain combines TRBV7-2 with TRBJ2-2; D remains ambiguous. V was cut by 3 bases and J by 4 bases, with 15 bases left in between. CDR1 SGHTA and CDR2 FQGNSA come from the germline V gene. This CDR3 contains 16 residues. The CDR3 DNA reads as TGTGCCAGCAGCTTTGCCGGTCTTTTGAGCACCGGGGAGCTGTTTTTT. It is translated as CASSFAGLLSTGELFF.

This rearrangement joins TRBV12-3 or TRBV12-4 to TRBJ1-1; a possible D gene is TRBD1 (6 bases). The CDR3 has 15 residues. V was trimmed by 5 bases and J by 4 bases, leaving 17 bases between them. CDR3 protein: CASSSDGGQSTEAFF. The CDR3 DNA follows: TGTGCCAGCAGTAGCGACGGGGGGCAAAGCACTGAAGCTTTCTTT.

With regard to this clonotype: One end of the junction fails to match germline, which may point to a read error. The gene calls are TRBV29-1 and TRBJ2-5; D gene unclear. CDR3 length equals 10 residues. Germline V gene data show CDR1 as SQVTM and CDR2 as ANQGSEA. This CDR3 reads CSAKEETEYF. For the CDR3, the DNA is TGCAGTGCTAAGGAAGAGACCGAGTACTTC.

Concerning this clonotype itself: An end of the junction does not agree with germline; a read error may underlie this. The chain employs TRBV29-1 and TRBJ1-2; 9 bases are shared with TRBD1. Germline V gene data show CDR1 as SQVTM and CDR2 as ANQGSEA. The CDR3 loop spans 14 amino acids. The CDR3 DNA follows: TGCAGCGTTTATGGGACAGGGAAGGTTTTTGGTGGCTCCTTC. This codes for CSVYGTGKVFGGSF. Filled out from reference TRBV29-1 and TRBJ1-2, the complete variable domain reads SAVISQKPSRDICQRGTSLTIQCQVDSQVTMMFWYRQQPGQSLTLIATANQGSEATYESGFVIDKFPISRPNLTFSTLTVSNMSPEDSSIYLCSVYGTGKVFGGSFGSGTRLTVV.

The chain links TRBV5-1 to TRBJ2-3; tentatively, D is TRBD1 (6 bases). The CDR3 sequence is 14 residues long. Germline lookup yields CDR1 SGHRS and CDR2 YFSETQ. V lost 7 bases, J lost 11 bases, and 23 bases lay in between. The CDR3 DNA is TGCGCCAGCGGCACCGGGACACGGGACAATGAGCAGTATTTT. It translates to CASGTGTRDNEQYF.

A few counts support this clonotype. This sequence joins TRBV7-8 and TRBJ2-7; 10 bases align to TRBD1. CDR1 SGHVS and CDR2 FQNEAQ come from the germline V gene. V dropped 6 bases and J dropped 3; count of bases not matched to a gene: 2. This CDR3 is 13 amino acids long. CDR3 amino acids: CASSGDRGYEQYF. As DNA, the CDR3 is TGTGCCAGCAGTGGGGACAGGGGCTACGAGCAGTACTTC.

The table lists this clonotype with many counts. The V call is TRBV4-1, the J call TRBJ2-3; D is uncertain. Germline lookup yields CDR1 MGHRA and CDR2 YSYEKL. Trimming stripped 1 base from V and 1 base from J, with 6 bases between. This CDR3 has 14 amino acids. CDR3 sequence (DNA): TGCGCCAGCAGCCAAGCTACAGGCACAGATACGCAGTATTTT. Its protein is CASSQATGTDTQYF.

V is TRBV7-6 and J is TRBJ1-2; D is possibly TRBD1 (5 bases). This CDR3 contains 16 residues. From germline, CDR1 is SGHVS and CDR2 FNYEAQ. Trimming pared 5 bases from V and 6 bases from J, leaving 22 bases between. DNA for the CDR3: TGTGCCAGCAGCACAGATGGGGACGGGCTCGTACATGGCTACACCTTC. Translating it yields CASSTDGDGLVHGYTF.

This clonotype appeared many times. The J gene is TRBJ2-3, the V gene TRBV5-8; 12 bases align to TRBD2. CDR3 size: 17 residues. V was clipped by 3 bases and J by 1 base; unmatched bases: 6. In germline, CDR1 is SGHTS, CDR2 YDEGEE. The CDR3 region has the DNA TGTGCCAGCAGCTCCGGACTAGCGGGGAGCCGCACAGATACGCAGTATTTT. The encoded protein is CASSSGLAGSRTDTQYF.

The V gene is TRBV12-3 or TRBV12-4, the J gene TRBJ1-1; tentatively, D is TRBD1 (5 bases). Trimming shortened V by 6 bases and J by 8 bases, and 16 bases separated the two germline ends. The CDR3 spans 13 residues. The chain's CDR3 is CASSRDVTIEAFF. The CDR3 region has the DNA TGTGCCAGCAGCCGGGACGTCACGATCGAAGCTTTCTTT.

Ten or more counts support this clonotype. The rearrangement joins TRBV12-3 or TRBV12-4 to TRBJ2-1; 8 positions match TRBD1. The CDR3 length is 14 residues. The ends lost 2 bases at V and 8 bases at J; junction bases unmatched: 5. Written as DNA, the CDR3 is TGTGCCAGCAGTTTATTGCAGGGGGCCCATGAGCAGTTCTTC. It specifies CASSLLQGAHEQFF.

This clonotype was counted only a few times. This may stem from a read error, because a much larger clone lies one nucleotide away. The chain joins TRBV6-6 to TRBJ2-5, with a tentative D call TRBD1 (6 bases). The V and J ends lost 5 bases and 4 bases respectively, with 11 bases between them. Germline assignment: CDR1 MNHNY and CDR2 SVGAGI (reference sequence). This CDR3 is built from 13 residues. CDR3 amino acids: CASSPQGLETQYF. The CDR3 bases are TGTGCCAGCAGTCCCCAGGGGCTAGAGACCCAGTACTTC.

This clonotype was seen many times. J is TRBJ2-3 and V is TRBV20-1, with a tentative D call TRBD2 (5 bases). The CDR3 runs 14 residues. Germline V gene sequence: CDR1 DFQATT, CDR2 SNEGSKA (reference sequence). The ends were cut back, 1 base at V and 0 bases at J, with 8 bases in the middle. The CDR3 loop reads CSARVGGSTDTQYF. The CDR3 nucleotides read TGCAGTGCTAGAGTGGGCGGGAGCACAGATACGCAGTATTTT.

For this clonotype: The CDR3 ends on some other residue instead of the conserved phenylalanine or tryptophan, so this is likely a read error. The rearrangement links TRBV5-1 to TRBJ1-1, with a weak D call TRBD1 (6 bases). From germline, CDR1 is SGHRS and CDR2 YFSETQ. Trimming removed 0 bases from V and 5 bases from J, with 11 bases in between. This CDR3 spans 14 amino acids. The CDR3: CASSLEGGGTEAFS. In DNA, the CDR3 is TGCGCCAGCAGCTTGGAGGGAGGGGGTACTGAAGCTTTCTCT.

This rearrangement joins TRBV7-3 to TRBJ1-4, with a tentative D call TRBD1 (5 bases). Trimming took off 2 bases at V and 10 bases at J, with 26 bases between the two ends. Germline V gives CDR1 SGHTA, CDR2 FQGTGA. The CDR3 has 18 residues. DNA of the CDR3: TGTGCCAGCAGCTTAGAACAGGACAATGAAAAACTGTATGGAAAACTGTTTTTT. Residues: CASSLEQDNEKLYGKLFF.

This clonotype was detected ten times or more. The V gene is TRBV4-1, the J gene TRBJ2-3; no firm D call. Looked up from germline, CDR1 is MGHRA and CDR2 is YSYEKL. V lost 1 base to trimming and J lost 4 bases, with 9 bases between them. The CDR3 contains 14 residues. The chain's CDR3 is CASSQVSQPDTQYF. For the CDR3, the DNA is TGCGCCAGCAGCCAAGTTTCGCAACCAGATACGCAGTATTTT.

This clonotype appeared many times. The chain recombines TRBV18 with TRBJ1-2; 8 nucleotides align to TRBD1. This CDR3 is 14 amino acids long. Per the germline V gene, CDR1 is KGHSH and CDR2 is LQKENI. The V and J ends lost 3 bases and 7 bases, in that order; junction bases with no gene match: 7. Written as DNA, the CDR3 is TGTGCCAGCTCACCTGAAGACAGGGGTGGTGGCTACACCTTC. Translating it yields CASSPEDRGGGYTF.

The table lists this clonotype with a few counts. This chain links TRBV4-1 with TRBJ2-7; a possible D gene is TRBD1 (5 bases). The ends were cut back, 9 bases at V and 0 bases at J, with 12 bases in the middle. The germline CDR1 and CDR2 sequences are MGHRA and YSYEKL. The CDR3 extends over 13 amino acids. CDR3 residues: CASAMTASYEQYF. DNA for the CDR3: TGCGCCAGTGCGATGACAGCCTCCTACGAGCAGTACTTC.

This sequence joins TRBV7-4 and TRBJ2-3; 7 bases fit TRBD2. CDR1 and CDR2 from the germline V gene are SGHVT and SQSDAQ. CDR3 length equals 14 residues. The ends lost 5 bases at V and 5 bases at J; junction bases unmatched: 7. Here the CDR3 DNA reads TGTGCCAGCAGCGCGGGGGTTAGCTTAGATACGCAGTATTTT. Amino acids: CASSAGVSLDTQYF.

This clonotype has at least ten counts. V usage is TRBV4-2 and J usage is TRBJ2-3; TRBD1 is a possible D gene (5 bases). In germline, CDR1 is LGHNA, CDR2 YNFKEQ. V was cut by 3 bases and J by 2 bases, with 9 bases left in between. The CDR3 has 14 residues. The CDR3 protein is CASSQGLYTDTQYF. CDR3 in DNA: TGTGCCAGCAGCCAGGGGCTATACACAGATACGCAGTATTTT.

This clonotype came up many times. J is TRBJ1-2 and V is TRBV2, with D possibly TRBD1 on 6 matching bases. The CDR3 is 11 residues long. Germline V lookup: CDR1 SNHLY, CDR2 FYNNEI. Trimming took off 11 bases at V and 7 bases at J, with 14 bases between the two ends. CDR3 protein: CAGGGKGGYTF. In DNA, the CDR3 is TGTGCCGGGGGGGGCAAGGGTGGCTACACCTTC.

V gene TRBV7-2 combines with J gene TRBJ1-1; no definite D call. Trimming left V 2 bases short and J 3 bases short, with 13 bases between. Germline lookup yields CDR1 SGHTA and CDR2 FQGNSA. This CDR3 spans 15 amino acids. CDR3 bases: TGTGCCAGCAGCTTATCGCGGGAGGATTACACTGAAGCTTTCTTT. Amino acid sequence: CASSLSREDYTEAFF. Using reference TRBV7-2 and TRBJ1-1 for the parts outside the CDR3, the full variable domain is GAGVSQSPSNKVTEKGKDVELRCDPISGHTALYWYRQSLGQGLEFLIYFQGNSAPDKSGLPSDRFSAERTGGSVSTLTIQRTQQEDSAVYLCASSLSREDYTEAFFGQGTRLTVV.

This clonotype was seen more than once but under ten times. The V gene is TRBV20-1, the J gene TRBJ1-6; 9 bases map to TRBD1. This CDR3 is built from 14 residues. Unmatched junction bases numbered 7, after V lost 4 bases and J lost 9 bases. Germline CDR1 is DFQATT and CDR2 is SNEGSKA (reference sequence). The chain's CDR3 is CSATPGQGGSPLHF. The CDR3 DNA reads as TGCAGTGCTACTCCGGGACAGGGAGGTTCACCCCTCCACTTT.